The TCR beta chain described here comes from a study of blood T cell repertoires in COVID-19. Study-level information: Italy, Spain and the United States were the sources of the convalescent and acute COVID-19 samples. T cells, B-cell-depleted T cells, or PBMCs supplied cDNA or gDNA.

Some clones are missing from TCRdb's copy, which holds only in-frame ones; the method was immunoSEQ multiplex PCR. Of around 56,000 clones in the sample, around 89% were seen once. There are 13 residues in the CDR3. V lost 4 bases, J lost 4 bases, and 9 bases lay in between. The V gene's germline CDR1 is MNHNY and CDR2 SVGAGI (reference sequence). Sequenced input: peripheral blood. The chain links TRBV6-6 to TRBJ2-3; a weak D match, TRBD2 (5 bases). This clonotype was sampled from a human donor in a cohort sampled during active COVID-19. The chain's CDR3 is CASSFPGADTQYF. Here the CDR3 DNA reads TGTGCCAGCAGTTTCCCCGGGGCAGATACGCAGTATTTT.